What follows are 25 T cell receptor beta chains derived from one specimen sequenced in a study of control samples from healthy donors and cancer patients. Here immunoSEQ multiplex PCR was the method, and the copy in TCRdb shows in-frame clones only, minus some. The table includes about 75,000 clones, around 94% detected once. The sample was blood. The receptor source for this set is a middle-aged woman in good health.

This chain connects TRBV12-3 or TRBV12-4 to TRBJ1-3, with a weak D call TRBD1 (5 bases). The CDR3 length is 13 residues. V gave up 3 bases and J gave up 2 bases, with 5 bases separating them. Here the CDR3 DNA reads TGTGCCAGCAGTTTGACAGCTGGAAACACCATATATTTT. Its translation is CASSLTAGNTIYF.

This clone was detected once. The chain carries TRBV7-8 and TRBJ2-3; TRBD2 agrees at 10 bases. The V and J ends lost 3 bases and 6 bases, in that order; junction bases with no gene match: 9. Looked up from germline, CDR1 is SGHVS and CDR2 is FQNEAQ. The CDR3 extends over 16 amino acids. The CDR3 region has the DNA TGTGCCAGCAGCTTCCCGGCTAGCGGGAGTTTTGATACGCAGTATTTT. Its translation is CASSFPASGSFDTQYF.

The chain joins TRBV11-1 to TRBJ1-1; D gene unclear. Trimming pared 5 bases from V and 1 base from J, leaving 17 bases between. The CDR3 is made up of 16 amino acids. The germline V gene has CDR1 SGHAT and CDR2 FQDESV (reference sequence). In DNA, the CDR3 is TGTGCCAGCAGCCCACCAGTTCCGGGCTGGAACACTGAAGCTTTCTTT. It specifies CASSPPVPGWNTEAFF.

With regard to this clone: In the same sample, other DNA sequences code for this CDR3. The rearrangement links TRBV7-9 to TRBJ1-2, with 7 bases aligning to TRBD1. The CDR3 length is 14 residues. Trimming took 5 bases from V and 5 from J; bases not matched to a gene: 8. Germline lookup yields CDR1 SEHNR and CDR2 FQNEAQ (reference sequence). The CDR3: CASSTRGLGYGYTF. The CDR3 nucleotides are TGTGCCAGCAGCACTAGGGGGCTGGGGTATGGCTACACCTTC.

DNA of the CDR3: TGCAGTGCTAGTACGGGGAATGAGCAGTTCTTC. Translating gives CSASTGNEQFF. The V and J genes are TRBV20-1 and TRBJ2-1, with D possibly TRBD2 on 5 matching bases. The CDR3 is 11 residues long. Germline V lookup: CDR1 DFQATT, CDR2 SNEGSKA (reference sequence). V lost 3 bases and J 7 bases, leaving 7 bases between the germline ends.

DNA for the CDR3: TGTGCCAGCAGCTTGCCCCAGGGGGACATTCAGTACTTC. Translated: CASSLPQGDIQYF. The rearrangement links TRBV7-9 to TRBJ2-4; 7 bases align to TRBD1. Germline V lookup: CDR1 SEHNR, CDR2 FQNEAQ (reference sequence). After removal of 3 bases from V and 8 bases from J, the junction contained 4 bases not matched to a gene. This CDR3 is 13 amino acids long.

This sequence joins TRBV18 and TRBJ1-2; D is undetermined. Trimming pared 3 bases from V and 1 base from J, leaving 9 bases between. Germline CDR1 reads KGHSH; CDR2 reads LQKENI. CDR3 length: 14 amino acids. CDR3 loop: CASSPAGVNYGYTF. The CDR3 coding sequence is TGTGCCAGCTCACCGGCGGGCGTTAACTATGGCTACACCTTC.

By share of the sample, this clone is medium-sized (0.01 to 0.1%). The rearrangement uses TRBV6-2 or TRBV6-3 and TRBJ2-7; no clear D. CDR1 MNHEY and CDR2 SVGEGT come from the germline V gene. Trimming shortened V by 5 bases and J by 2 bases, and 13 bases separated the two germline ends. The CDR3 totals 14 residues. As DNA, the CDR3 is TGTGCCAGCAGTCCCTCCGGCGAGGCCTACGAGCAGTACTTC. The encoded protein is CASSPSGEAYEQYF.

V gene TRBV18 combines with J gene TRBJ2-1; 10 bases line up with TRBD2. The V segment lost 6 bases and the J segment 4 bases; nucleotides outside the gene matches: 12. The germline gives CDR1 KGHSH, CDR2 LQKENI. The CDR3 runs 17 residues. The CDR3 here is CASSYNQASGGYNEQFF. Written as DNA, the CDR3 is TGTGCCAGCTCCTACAACCAGGCTAGCGGGGGATACAATGAGCAGTTCTTC.

The chain is built from TRBV5-1 and TRBJ2-3, with 8 bases fitting TRBD2. Germline CDR1 reads SGHRS; CDR2 reads YFSETQ. This CDR3 contains 16 residues. V shed 3 bases and J 3 bases; nucleotides not matched to a gene: 9. The CDR3 sequence is CASSSSGTRGTDTQYF. As DNA, the CDR3 is TGCGCCAGCAGCTCGTCCGGGACTAGGGGGACAGATACGCAGTATTTT. The full variable domain, with the rest looked up from reference TRBV5-1 and TRBJ2-3, is KAGVTQTPRYLIKTRGQQVTLSCSPISGHRSVSWYQQTPGQGLQFLFEYFSETQRNKGNFPGRFSGRQFSNSRSEMNVSTLELGDSALYLCASSSSGTRGTDTQYFGPGTRLTVL.

This clone appeared a single time. V gene TRBV3-1 (or the pseudogene TRBV3-2) combines with J gene TRBJ2-5, with 10 bases matching TRBD2. CDR3 length equals 17 residues. From germline, CDR1 is LGHDT and CDR2 YNNKEL (reference sequence). The V gene end was trimmed by 4 bases and the J gene end by 1 base; junction bases not matched to a gene: 9. The CDR3 region has the DNA TGTGCCAGCAGCCCCCGGGGGAGCGGGAGGGCCCAAGAGACCCAGTACTTC. It specifies CASSPRGSGRAQETQYF.

This clone was counted a single time. This chain links TRBV5-4 with TRBJ2-2, with 11 nucleotides matching TRBD2. Germline V lookup: CDR1 SGHNT, CDR2 YYREEE (reference sequence). The CDR3 has 17 residues. Trimming removed 4 bases from V and 2 bases from J; junction bases left unmatched: 7. The CDR3 reads CASSRLAGLGNTGELFF. The CDR3, as DNA: TGTGCCAGCAGCCGACTAGCGGGATTGGGAAACACCGGGGAGCTGTTTTTT.

The V and J genes are TRBV4-1 and TRBJ1-5, with D possibly TRBD1 on 6 matching bases. The V end was cut by 1 base, the J end by 0 bases, with 13 bases between. Germline V gene sequence: CDR1 MGHRA, CDR2 YSYEKL. This CDR3 has 17 amino acids. CDR3 in DNA: TGCGCCAGCAGCCAAGCACAGACAGGTTATAGCAATCAGCCCCAGCATTTT. Translating it yields CASSQAQTGYSNQPQHF.

V usage is TRBV11-2 and J usage is TRBJ1-4; perhaps TRBD1 as D (6 bases). CDR3 length equals 15 residues. V shed 5 bases and J shed 8 bases, with 18 bases lying between them. The germline CDR1 and CDR2 sequences are SGHAT and FQNNGV. The CDR3 region is CASSQNGGSQEKLFF. The DNA of the CDR3 is TGTGCCAGCAGCCAAAATGGGGGCTCACAGGAAAAACTGTTTTTT.

The V and J genes are TRBV11-2 and TRBJ1-5; D not certain. This CDR3 has 13 residues. The V gene lost 5 bases and the J gene lost 6 bases, with 11 bases spanning the gap. In germline, CDR1 is SGHAT, CDR2 FQNNGV. CDR3 DNA sequence: TGTGCCAGCAGCCCCCAAGCAGGTCAGCCCCAGCATTTT. Amino acid sequence: CASSPQAGQPQHF.

A single count supports this clone. The genes are TRBV4-1 and TRBJ2-4; weak D call: TRBD2 (7 bases). Trimming cost V 0 bases and J 6 bases, with 15 bases left between them. The CDR3 has 16 residues. The germline V gene has CDR1 MGHRA and CDR2 YSYEKL. CDR3 in DNA: TGCGCCAGCAGCCAAGAGGCGGGGGCTGTAGGAAACATTCAGTACTTC. The encoded protein is CASSQEAGAVGNIQYF.

V gene TRBV14 combines with J gene TRBJ2-7; D is unresolved. V was cut by 4 bases and J by 6 bases, with 10 bases left in between. Per germline, CDR1 SGHDN and CDR2 FVKESK. The CDR3 consists of 12 residues. This CDR3 is CASSLIGVEQYF. The CDR3 DNA follows: TGTGCCAGCAGCCTGATCGGCGTCGAGCAGTACTTC.

The V gene is TRBV27, the J gene TRBJ2-3; 9 bases align to TRBD2. From germline, CDR1 is MNHEY and CDR2 SMNVEV (reference sequence). The junction had 5 bases not matched to a gene; V was cut back by 3 bases and J by 10 bases. The length of the CDR3 is 13 residues. The CDR3 DNA sequence: TGTGCCAGCAGTTTCAAACTAGCGGGTTCGCAGTATTTT. This translates into CASSFKLAGSQYF.

The rearrangement joins TRBV19 to TRBJ1-2; D gene uncertain. V dropped 3 bases and J dropped 2 bases, with 16 bases sitting between them. CDR1 LNHDA and CDR2 SQIVND come from the germline V gene (reference sequence). This CDR3 is built from 16 residues. The CDR3 protein is CASSIPRGLPNYGYTF. CDR3 coding DNA: TGTGCCAGTAGTATCCCCCGCGGACTCCCCAACTATGGCTACACCTTC.

The gene calls are TRBV4-2 and TRBJ1-4; perhaps TRBD1 as D (5 bases). The ends were cut back, 0 bases at V and 10 bases at J, with 15 bases in the middle. This CDR3 has 15 residues. Germline CDR1 is LGHNA and CDR2 is YNFKEQ. The CDR3 sequence: CASSQDGQGEGKLFF. The CDR3 nucleotides are TGTGCCAGCAGCCAAGATGGCCAGGGTGAGGGAAAACTGTTTTTT.

This chain uses TRBV18 with TRBJ2-6; D is uncertain. The CDR3 is 14 residues long. CDR1 KGHSH and CDR2 LQKENI come from the germline V gene. V lost 2 bases and J 0 bases, leaving 2 bases between the germline ends. The CDR3 loop reads CASSPISGANVLTF. In DNA form, the CDR3 reads TGTGCCAGCTCACCAATCTCTGGGGCCAACGTCCTGACTTTC.

This rearrangement joins TRBV11-2 to TRBJ1-5; D unclear. This CDR3 contains 15 residues. Germline assignment: CDR1 SGHAT and CDR2 FQNNGV. The V end lost 2 bases, the J end lost 6 bases, and 14 bases lay between the germline ends. CDR3 amino acids: CASSLNSNGVQPQHF. CDR3 nucleotides: TGTGCCAGCAGCTTAAATAGTAATGGTGTTCAGCCCCAGCATTTT.

The J gene is TRBJ1-6, the V gene TRBV27, with D possibly matching TRBD1 (5 bases). Trimming left V 3 bases short and J 7 bases short, with 10 bases between. CDR1 is MNHEY, CDR2 SMNVEV, per germline (reference sequence). The CDR3 covers 14 residues. CDR3 DNA sequence: TGTGCCAGCAGTTTCTTGACAGAAAATTCACCCCTCCACTTT. Its protein is CASSFLTENSPLHF.

The chain has TRBV27 and TRBJ2-7; D possibly matches TRBD1 or TRBD2 (6 bases each). Germline values: CDR1 MNHEY, CDR2 SMNVEV (reference sequence). V was clipped by 3 bases and J by 12 bases, with 24 bases between them. This CDR3 has 15 amino acids. The CDR3, as DNA: TGTGCCAGCAGTTTGAGTTTTTCTCCTGGGGGGCGAGTGTACTTC. It encodes CASSLSFSPGGRVYF.

The genes are TRBV18 and TRBJ2-2; D ambiguous. Germline V CDR1 and CDR2: KGHSH, LQKENI. Trimming cost V 6 bases and J 0 bases, with 17 bases left between them. This CDR3 is 17 amino acids long. The CDR3 DNA follows: TGTGCCAGCTCCCACAAATCGGCGGTCGCGAACACCGGGGAGCTGTTTTTT. This gives the protein CASSHKSAVANTGELFF.